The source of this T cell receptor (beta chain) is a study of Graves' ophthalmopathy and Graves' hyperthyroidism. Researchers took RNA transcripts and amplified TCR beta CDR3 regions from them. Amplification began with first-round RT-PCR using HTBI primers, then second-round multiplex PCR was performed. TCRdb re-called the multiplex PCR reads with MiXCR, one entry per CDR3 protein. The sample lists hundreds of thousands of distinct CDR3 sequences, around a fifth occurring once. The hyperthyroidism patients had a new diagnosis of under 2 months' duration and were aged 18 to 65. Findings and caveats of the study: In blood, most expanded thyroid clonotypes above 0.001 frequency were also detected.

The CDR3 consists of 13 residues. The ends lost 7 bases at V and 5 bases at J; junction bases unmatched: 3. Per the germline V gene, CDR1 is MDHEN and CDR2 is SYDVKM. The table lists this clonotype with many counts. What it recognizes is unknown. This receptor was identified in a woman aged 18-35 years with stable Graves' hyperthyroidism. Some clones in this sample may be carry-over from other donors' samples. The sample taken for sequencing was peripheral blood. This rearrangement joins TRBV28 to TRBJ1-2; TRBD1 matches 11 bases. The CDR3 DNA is TGTGCCAGCACGGACAGGGGGCTGTATGGCTACACCTTC. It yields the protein CASTDRGLYGYTF.